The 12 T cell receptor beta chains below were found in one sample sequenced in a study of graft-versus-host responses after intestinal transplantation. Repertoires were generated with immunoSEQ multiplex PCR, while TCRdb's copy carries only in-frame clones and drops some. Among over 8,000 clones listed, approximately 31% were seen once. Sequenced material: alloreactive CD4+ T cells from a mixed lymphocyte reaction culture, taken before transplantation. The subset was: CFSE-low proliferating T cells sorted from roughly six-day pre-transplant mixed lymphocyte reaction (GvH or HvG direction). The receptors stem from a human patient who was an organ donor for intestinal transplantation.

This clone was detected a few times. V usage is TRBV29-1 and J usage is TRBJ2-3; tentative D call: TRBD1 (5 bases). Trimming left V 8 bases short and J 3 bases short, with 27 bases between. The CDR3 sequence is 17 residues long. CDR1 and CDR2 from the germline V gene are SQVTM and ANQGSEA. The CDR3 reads CSTADDRYVWGTDTQYF. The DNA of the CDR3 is TGCAGCACTGCAGATGACAGATACGTATGGGGTACAGATACGCAGTATTTT.

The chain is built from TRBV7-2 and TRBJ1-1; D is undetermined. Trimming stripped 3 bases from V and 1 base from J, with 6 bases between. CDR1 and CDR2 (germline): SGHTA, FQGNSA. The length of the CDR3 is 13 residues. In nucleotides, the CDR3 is TGTGCCAGCAGCTTGTGGCAGAACACTGAAGCTTTCTTT. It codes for CASSLWQNTEAFF.

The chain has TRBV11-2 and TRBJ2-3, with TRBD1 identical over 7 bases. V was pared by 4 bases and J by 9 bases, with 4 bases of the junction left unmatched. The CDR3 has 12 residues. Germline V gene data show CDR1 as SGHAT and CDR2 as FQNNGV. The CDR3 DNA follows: TGTGCCAGCAGCTCGCAGGGGGTCACGCAGTATTTT. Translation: CASSSQGVTQYF. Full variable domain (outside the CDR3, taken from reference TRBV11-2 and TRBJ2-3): EAGVAQSPRYKIIEKRQSVAFWCNPISGHATLYWYQQILGQGPKLLIQFQNNGVVDDSQLPKDRFSAERLKGVDSTLKIQPAKLEDSAVYLCASSSQGVTQYFGPGTRLTVL.

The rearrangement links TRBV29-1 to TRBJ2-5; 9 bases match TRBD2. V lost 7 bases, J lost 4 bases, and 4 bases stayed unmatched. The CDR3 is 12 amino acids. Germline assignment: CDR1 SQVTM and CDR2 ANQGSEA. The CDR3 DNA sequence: TGCAGCGCAGCGGGGGGAGCAGAGACCCAGTACTTC. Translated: CSAAGGAETQYF.

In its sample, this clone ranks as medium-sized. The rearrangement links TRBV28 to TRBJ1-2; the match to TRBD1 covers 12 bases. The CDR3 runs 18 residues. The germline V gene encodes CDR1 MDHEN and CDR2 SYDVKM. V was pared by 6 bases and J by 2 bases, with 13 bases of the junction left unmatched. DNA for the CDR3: TGTGCCAGCAGCCCGAGTCTGGGACAGGGGGCTCCCAACTATGGCTACACCTTC. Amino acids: CASSPSLGQGAPNYGYTF.

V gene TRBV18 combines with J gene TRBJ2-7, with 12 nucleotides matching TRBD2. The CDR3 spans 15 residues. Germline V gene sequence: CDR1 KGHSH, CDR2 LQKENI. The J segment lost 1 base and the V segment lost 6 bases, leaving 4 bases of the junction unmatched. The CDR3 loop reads CASSQTSGRSYEQYF. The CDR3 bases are TGTGCCAGCTCTCAGACTAGCGGGAGATCCTACGAGCAGTACTTC.

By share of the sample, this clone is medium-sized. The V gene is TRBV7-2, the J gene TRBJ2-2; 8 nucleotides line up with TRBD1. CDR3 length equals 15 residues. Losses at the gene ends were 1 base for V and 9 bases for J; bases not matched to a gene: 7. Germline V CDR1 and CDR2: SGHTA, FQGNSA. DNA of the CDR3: TGTGCCAGCAGCTTAGGACAGGGGAATCGCCGGGAGCTGTTTTTT. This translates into CASSLGQGNRRELFF.

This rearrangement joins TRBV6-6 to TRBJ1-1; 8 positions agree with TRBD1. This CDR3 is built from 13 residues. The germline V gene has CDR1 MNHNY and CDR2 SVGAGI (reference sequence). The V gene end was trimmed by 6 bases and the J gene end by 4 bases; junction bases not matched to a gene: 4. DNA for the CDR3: TGTGCCAGCAGGCATACAGGGGGCACTGAAGCTTTCTTT. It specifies CASRHTGGTEAFF.

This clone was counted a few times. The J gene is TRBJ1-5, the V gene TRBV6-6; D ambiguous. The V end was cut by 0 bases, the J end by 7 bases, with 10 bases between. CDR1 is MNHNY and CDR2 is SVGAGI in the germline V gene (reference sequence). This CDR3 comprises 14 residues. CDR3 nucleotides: TGTGCCAGCAGTTACTCCTATTCGGGGCAGCCCCAGCATTTT. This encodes CASSYSYSGQPQHF.

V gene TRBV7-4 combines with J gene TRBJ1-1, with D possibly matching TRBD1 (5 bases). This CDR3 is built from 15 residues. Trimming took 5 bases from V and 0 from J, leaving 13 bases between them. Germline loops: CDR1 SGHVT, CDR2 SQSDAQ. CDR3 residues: CASSTAGTLNTEAFF. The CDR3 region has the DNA TGTGCCAGCAGCACCGCCGGGACGTTGAACACTGAAGCTTTCTTT.

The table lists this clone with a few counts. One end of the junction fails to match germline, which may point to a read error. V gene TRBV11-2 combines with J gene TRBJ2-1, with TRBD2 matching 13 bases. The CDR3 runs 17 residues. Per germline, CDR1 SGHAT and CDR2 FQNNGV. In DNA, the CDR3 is TGTGCCAGCACCTTAAGGGGACTAGCGGGGTACTACAATGAGCAGTTCTTC. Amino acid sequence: CASTLRGLAGYYNEQFF.

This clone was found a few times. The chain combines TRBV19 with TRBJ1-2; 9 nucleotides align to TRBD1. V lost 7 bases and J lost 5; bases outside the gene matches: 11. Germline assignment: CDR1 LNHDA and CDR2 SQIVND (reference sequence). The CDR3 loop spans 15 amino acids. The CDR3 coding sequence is TGTGCCAGTACGACCCAACAGGGGGCACGATATGGCTACACCTTC. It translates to CASTTQQGARYGYTF.